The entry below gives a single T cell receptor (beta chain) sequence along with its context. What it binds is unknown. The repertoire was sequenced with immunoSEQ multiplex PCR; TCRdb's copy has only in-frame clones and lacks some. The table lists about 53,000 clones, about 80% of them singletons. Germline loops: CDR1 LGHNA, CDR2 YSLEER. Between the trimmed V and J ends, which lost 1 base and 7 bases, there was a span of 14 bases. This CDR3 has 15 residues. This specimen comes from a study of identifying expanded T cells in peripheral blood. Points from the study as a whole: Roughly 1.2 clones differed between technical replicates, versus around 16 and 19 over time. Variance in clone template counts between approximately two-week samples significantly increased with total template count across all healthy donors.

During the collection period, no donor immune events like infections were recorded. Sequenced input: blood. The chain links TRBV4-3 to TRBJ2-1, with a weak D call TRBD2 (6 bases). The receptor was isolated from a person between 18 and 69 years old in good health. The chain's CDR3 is CASSQAGNSGNEQFF. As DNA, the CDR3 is TGCGCCAGCAGCCAAGCGGGTAATAGCGGTAATGAGCAGTTCTTC.